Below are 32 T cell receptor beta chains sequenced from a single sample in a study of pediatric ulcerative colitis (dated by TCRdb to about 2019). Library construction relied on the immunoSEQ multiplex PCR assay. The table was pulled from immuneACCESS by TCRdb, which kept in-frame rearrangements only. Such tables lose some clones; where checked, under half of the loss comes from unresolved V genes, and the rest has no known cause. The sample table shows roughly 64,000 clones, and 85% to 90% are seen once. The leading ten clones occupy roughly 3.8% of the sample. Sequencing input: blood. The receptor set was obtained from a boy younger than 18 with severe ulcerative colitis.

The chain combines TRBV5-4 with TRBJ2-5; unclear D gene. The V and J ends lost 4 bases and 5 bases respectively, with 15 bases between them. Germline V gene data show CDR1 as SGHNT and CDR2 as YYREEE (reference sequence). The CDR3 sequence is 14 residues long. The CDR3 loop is CASSVLDSAETQYF. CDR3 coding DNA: TGTGCCAGCAGCGTGTTAGACTCCGCCGAGACCCAGTACTTC.

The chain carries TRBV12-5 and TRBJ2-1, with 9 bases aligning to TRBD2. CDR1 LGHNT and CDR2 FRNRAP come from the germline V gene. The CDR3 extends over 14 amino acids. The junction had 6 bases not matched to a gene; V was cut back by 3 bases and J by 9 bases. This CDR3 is CASGLVAGVGEQFF. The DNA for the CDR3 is TGTGCTAGTGGTTTAGTAGCGGGAGTGGGTGAGCAGTTCTTC.

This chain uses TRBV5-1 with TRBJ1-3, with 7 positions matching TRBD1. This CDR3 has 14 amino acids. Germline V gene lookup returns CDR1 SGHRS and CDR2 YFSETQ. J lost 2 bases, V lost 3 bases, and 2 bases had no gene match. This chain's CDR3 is CASSSQGPGNTIYF. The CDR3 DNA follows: TGCGCCAGCAGCTCACAGGGGCCTGGAAACACCATATATTTT.

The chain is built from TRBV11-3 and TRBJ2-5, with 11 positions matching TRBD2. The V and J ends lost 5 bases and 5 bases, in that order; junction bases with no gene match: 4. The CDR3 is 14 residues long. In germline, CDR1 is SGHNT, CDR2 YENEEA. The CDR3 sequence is CASSTSGSAETQYF. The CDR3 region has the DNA TGTGCCAGCAGCACTAGCGGGAGCGCTGAGACCCAGTACTTC. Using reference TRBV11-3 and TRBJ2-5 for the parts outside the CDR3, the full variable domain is EAGVVQSPRYKIIEKKQPVAFWCNPISGHNTLYWYLQNLGQGPELLIRYENEEAVDDSQLPKDRFSAERLKGVDSTLKIQPAELGDSAVYLCASSTSGSAETQYFGPGTRLLVL.

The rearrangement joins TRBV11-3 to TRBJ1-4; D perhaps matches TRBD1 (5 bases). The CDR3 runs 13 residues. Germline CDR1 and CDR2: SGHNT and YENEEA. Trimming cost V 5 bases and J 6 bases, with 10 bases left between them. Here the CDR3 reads CASSAGDDEKLFF. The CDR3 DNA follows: TGTGCCAGCAGCGCGGGGGATGATGAAAAACTGTTTTTT.

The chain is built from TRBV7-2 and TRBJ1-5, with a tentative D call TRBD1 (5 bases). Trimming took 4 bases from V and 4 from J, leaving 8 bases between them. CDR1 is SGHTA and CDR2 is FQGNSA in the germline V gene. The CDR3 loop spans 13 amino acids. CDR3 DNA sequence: TGTGCCAGCAGCTCCAGGGATAATCAGCCCCAGCATTTT. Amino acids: CASSSRDNQPQHF.

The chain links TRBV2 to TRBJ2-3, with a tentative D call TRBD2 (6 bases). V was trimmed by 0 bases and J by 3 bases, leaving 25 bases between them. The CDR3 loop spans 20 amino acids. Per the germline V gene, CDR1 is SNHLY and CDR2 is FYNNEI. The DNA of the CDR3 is TGTGCCAGCAGTGAAGCGGGGAAAAGCGTTGGGGGAGGAGGTACAGATACGCAGTATTTT. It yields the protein CASSEAGKSVGGGGTDTQYF.

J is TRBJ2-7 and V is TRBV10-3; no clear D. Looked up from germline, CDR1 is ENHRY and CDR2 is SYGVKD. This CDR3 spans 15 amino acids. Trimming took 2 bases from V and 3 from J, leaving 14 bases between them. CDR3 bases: TGTGCCATCAGTGAGAGATGGGCAGGCGACTACGAGCAGTACTTC. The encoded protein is CAISERWAGDYEQYF.

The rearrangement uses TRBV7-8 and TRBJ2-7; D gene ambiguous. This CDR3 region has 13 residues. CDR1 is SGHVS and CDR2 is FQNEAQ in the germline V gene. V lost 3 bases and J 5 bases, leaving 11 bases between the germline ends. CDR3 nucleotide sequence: TGTGCCAGCAGCTTGGCACTCCCGGACGAGCAGTACTTC. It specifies CASSLALPDEQYF.

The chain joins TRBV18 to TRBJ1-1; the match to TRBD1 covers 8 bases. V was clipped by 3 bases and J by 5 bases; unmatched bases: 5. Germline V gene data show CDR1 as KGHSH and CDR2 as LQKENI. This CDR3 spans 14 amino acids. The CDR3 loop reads CASSPAQGGTEAFF. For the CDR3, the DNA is TGTGCCAGCTCACCGGCACAGGGGGGAACTGAAGCTTTCTTT. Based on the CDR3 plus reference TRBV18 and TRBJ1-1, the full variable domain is NAGVMQNPRHLVRRRGQEARLRCSPMKGHSHVYWYRQLPEEGLKFMVYLQKENIIDESGMPKERFSAEFPKEGPSILRIQQVVRGDSAAYFCASSPAQGGTEAFFGQGTRLTVV.

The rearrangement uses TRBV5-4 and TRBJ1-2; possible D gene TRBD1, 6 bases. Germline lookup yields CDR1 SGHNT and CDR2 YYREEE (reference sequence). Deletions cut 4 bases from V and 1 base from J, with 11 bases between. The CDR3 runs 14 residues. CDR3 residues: CASSRQEINYGYTF. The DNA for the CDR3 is TGTGCCAGCAGCCGACAGGAAATTAACTATGGCTACACCTTC.

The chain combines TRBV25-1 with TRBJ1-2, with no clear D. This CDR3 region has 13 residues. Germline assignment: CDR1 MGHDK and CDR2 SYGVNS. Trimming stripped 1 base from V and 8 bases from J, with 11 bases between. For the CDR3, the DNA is TGTGCCAGCAGTGAATTAGGTCTTCGGGGCTACACCTTC. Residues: CASSELGLRGYTF.

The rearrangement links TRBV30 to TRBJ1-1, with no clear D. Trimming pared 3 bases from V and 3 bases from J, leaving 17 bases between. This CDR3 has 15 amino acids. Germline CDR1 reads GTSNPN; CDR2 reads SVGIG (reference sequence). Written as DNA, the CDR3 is TGTGCCTGGAGCGGCCAAGGGTCTGGTTACACTGAAGCTTTCTTT. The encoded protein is CAWSGQGSGYTEAFF.

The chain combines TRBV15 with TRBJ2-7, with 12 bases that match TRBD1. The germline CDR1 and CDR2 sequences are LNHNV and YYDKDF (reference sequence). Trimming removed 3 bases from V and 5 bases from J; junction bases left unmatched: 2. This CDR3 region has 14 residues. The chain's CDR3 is CATSRGTGGNEQYF. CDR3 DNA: TGTGCCACCAGCAGGGGGACAGGGGGCAACGAGCAGTACTTC.

For the CDR3, the DNA is TGTGCCTGGGGGAAGGGGACGAGCCCTAACTATGGCTACACCTTC. Residues: CAWGKGTSPNYGYTF. This chain joins TRBV30 and TRBJ1-2; TRBD1 might be the D (5 bases). The length of the CDR3 is 15 residues. The germline gives CDR1 GTSNPN, CDR2 SVGIG (reference sequence). The V gene lost 5 bases and the J gene lost 0 bases, with 16 bases spanning the gap.

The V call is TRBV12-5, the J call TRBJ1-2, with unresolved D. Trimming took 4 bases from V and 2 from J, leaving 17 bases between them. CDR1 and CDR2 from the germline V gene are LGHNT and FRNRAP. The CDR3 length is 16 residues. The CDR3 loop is CASGWKSIGLNYGYTF. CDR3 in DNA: TGTGCTAGTGGTTGGAAAAGCATAGGCTTGAACTATGGCTACACCTTC.

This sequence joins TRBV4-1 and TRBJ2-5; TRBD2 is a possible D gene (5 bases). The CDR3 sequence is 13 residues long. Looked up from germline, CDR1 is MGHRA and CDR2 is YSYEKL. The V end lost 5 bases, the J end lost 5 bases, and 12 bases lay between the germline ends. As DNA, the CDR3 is TGCGCCAGCAGCGCCACTAGTGTGGAGACCCAGTACTTC. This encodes CASSATSVETQYF.

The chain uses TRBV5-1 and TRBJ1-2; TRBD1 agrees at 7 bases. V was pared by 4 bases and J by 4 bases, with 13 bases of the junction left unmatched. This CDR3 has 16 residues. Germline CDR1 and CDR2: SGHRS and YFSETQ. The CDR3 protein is CASSTEDRARFYGYTF. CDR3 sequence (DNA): TGCGCCAGCAGCACAGAAGACAGGGCGCGATTCTATGGCTACACCTTC.

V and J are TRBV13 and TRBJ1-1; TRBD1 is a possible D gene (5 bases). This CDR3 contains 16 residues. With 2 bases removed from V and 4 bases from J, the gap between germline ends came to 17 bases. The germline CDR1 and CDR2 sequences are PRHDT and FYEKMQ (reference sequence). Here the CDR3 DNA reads TGTGCCAGCAGCTTATTCGGAAGCCTCGGGGGCACTGAAGCTTTCTTT. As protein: CASSLFGSLGGTEAFF. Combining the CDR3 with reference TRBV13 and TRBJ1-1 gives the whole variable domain AAGVIQSPRHLIKEKRETATLKCYPIPRHDTVYWYQQGPGQDPQFLISFYEKMQSDKGSIPDRFSAQQFSDYHSELNMSSLELGDSALYFCASSLFGSLGGTEAFFGQGTRLTVV.

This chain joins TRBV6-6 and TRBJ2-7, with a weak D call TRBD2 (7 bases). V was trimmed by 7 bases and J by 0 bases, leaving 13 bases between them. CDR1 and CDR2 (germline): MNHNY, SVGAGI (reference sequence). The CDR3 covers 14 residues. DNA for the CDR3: TGTGCCAGCACGAAGGGGGGGAACTCCTACGAGCAGTACTTC. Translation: CASTKGGNSYEQYF.

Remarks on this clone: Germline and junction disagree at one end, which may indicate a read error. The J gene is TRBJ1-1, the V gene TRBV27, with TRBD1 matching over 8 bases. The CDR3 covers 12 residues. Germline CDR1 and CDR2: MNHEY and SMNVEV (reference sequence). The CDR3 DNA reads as TGTGCCAGCAGTCCTGAGACAGGGGAGGTTATCTTT. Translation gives CASSPETGEVIF.

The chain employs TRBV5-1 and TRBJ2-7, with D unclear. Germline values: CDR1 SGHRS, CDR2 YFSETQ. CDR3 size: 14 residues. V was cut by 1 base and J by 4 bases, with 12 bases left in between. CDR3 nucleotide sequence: TGCGCCAGCAGCTTGCTGTCCCTTAATTACGAGCAGTACTTC. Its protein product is CASSLLSLNYEQYF.

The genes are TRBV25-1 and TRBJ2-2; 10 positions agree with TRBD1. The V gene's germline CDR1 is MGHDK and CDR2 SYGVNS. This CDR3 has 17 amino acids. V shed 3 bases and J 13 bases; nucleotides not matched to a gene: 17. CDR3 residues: CASSDVSRQGAGIALFF. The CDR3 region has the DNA TGTGCCAGCAGTGATGTATCGAGACAGGGGGCCGGGATCGCGCTGTTTTTT. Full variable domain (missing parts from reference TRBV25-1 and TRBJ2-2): EADIYQTPRYLVIGTGKKITLECSQTMGHDKMYWYQQDPGMELHLIHYSYGVNSTEKGDLSSESTVSRIRTEHFPLTLESARPSHTSQYLCASSDVSRQGAGIALFFGEGSRLTVL.

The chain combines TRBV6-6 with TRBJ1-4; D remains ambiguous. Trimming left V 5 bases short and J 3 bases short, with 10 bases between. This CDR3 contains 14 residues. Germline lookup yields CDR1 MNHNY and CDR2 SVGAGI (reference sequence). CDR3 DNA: TGTGCCAGCAGTCTGGACGGTTCTAATGAAAAACTGTTTTTT. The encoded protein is CASSLDGSNEKLFF.

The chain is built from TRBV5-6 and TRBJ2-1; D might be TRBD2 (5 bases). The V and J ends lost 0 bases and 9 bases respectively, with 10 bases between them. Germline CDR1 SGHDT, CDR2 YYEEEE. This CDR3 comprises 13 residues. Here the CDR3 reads CASSLVGGSEQFF. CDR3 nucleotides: TGTGCCAGCAGCTTGGTTGGTGGGAGTGAGCAGTTCTTC.

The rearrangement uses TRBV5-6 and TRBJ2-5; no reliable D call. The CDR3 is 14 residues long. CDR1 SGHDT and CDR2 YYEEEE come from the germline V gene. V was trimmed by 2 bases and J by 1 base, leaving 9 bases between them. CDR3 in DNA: TGTGCCAGCAGCTTCTCAGGACCCCAAGAGACCCAGTACTTC. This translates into CASSFSGPQETQYF. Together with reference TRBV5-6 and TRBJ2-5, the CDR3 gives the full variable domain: DAGVTQSPTHLIKTRGQQVTLRCSPKSGHDTVSWYQQALGQGPQFIFQYYEEEERQRGNFPDRFSGHQFPNYSSELNVNALLLGDSALYLCASSFSGPQETQYFGPGTRLLVL.

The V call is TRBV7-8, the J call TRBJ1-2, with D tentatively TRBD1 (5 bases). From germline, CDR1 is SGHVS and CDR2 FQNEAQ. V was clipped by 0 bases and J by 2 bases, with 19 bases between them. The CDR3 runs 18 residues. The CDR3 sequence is CASSLARWDSDWNYGYTF. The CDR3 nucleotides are TGTGCCAGCAGCTTAGCGAGATGGGACTCCGATTGGAACTATGGCTACACCTTC.

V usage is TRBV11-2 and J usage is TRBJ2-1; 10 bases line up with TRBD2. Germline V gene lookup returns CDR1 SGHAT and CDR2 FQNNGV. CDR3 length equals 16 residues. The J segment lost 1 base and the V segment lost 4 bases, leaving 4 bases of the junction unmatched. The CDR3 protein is CASSSSGSDSYNEQFF. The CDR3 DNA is TGTGCCAGCAGCTCTAGCGGGAGCGATTCCTACAATGAGCAGTTCTTC.

The CDR3 DNA sequence: TGTGCCAGCCTGAGGCTGTTAGTAGAAAAACTGTTTTTT. Translating it yields CASLRLLVEKLFF. This rearrangement joins TRBV2 to TRBJ1-4; D remains unclear. The CDR3 is 13 residues long. Germline V gives CDR1 SNHLY, CDR2 FYNNEI. V shed 8 bases and J shed 8 bases, with 15 bases lying between them.

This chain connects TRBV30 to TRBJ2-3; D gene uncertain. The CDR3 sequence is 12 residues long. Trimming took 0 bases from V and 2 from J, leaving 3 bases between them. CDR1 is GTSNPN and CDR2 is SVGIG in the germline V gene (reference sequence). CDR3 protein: CAWSVDTDTQYF. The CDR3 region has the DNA TGTGCCTGGAGTGTCGACACAGATACGCAGTATTTT.

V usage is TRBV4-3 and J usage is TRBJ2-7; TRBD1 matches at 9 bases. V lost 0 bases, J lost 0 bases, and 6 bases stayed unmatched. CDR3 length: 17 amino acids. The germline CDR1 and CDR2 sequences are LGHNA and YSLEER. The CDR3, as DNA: TGCGCCAGCAGCCAAGAAATTAGGGGACAGGGCTCCTACGAGCAGTACTTC. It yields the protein CASSQEIRGQGSYEQYF.

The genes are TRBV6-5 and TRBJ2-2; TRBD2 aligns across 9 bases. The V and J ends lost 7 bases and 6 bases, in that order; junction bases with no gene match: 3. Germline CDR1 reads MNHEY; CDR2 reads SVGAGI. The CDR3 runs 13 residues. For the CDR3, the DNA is TGTGCCAGCACTAGCGGGACAGCCGGGGAGCTGTTTTTT. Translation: CASTSGTAGELFF.